Listed below are T cell receptor beta chains from one sample, sequenced in a study of blood T cell repertoires in COVID-19. Repertoires were generated with immunoSEQ multiplex PCR, while TCRdb's copy carries only in-frame clones and drops some. This sample has 350,000 to 500,000 clones, with 70% to 90% found just once. The sequenced sample consisted of peripheral blood. The receptors come from a man aged 18 to 30 with COVID-19, enrolled during active disease. Each CDR3 is given with its conserved first and last residue. A D gene is named only where the DNA matches it firmly. Rows give clone size only sometimes, using once, few, many, or a class for an expanded clone.

clone size: few
V gene: TRBV18
D gene: -
J gene: TRBJ2-5
CDR3 protein: CASSPPGGKVEETQYF
CDR3 DNA: TGTGCCAGCTCACCACCCGGCGGGAAGGTAGAAGAGACCCAGTACTTC

clone size: -
V gene: TRBV2
D gene: -
J gene: TRBJ1-5
CDR3 protein: CASSESSPGQNQPQHF
CDR3 DNA: TGTGCCAGCAGTGAAAGCTCGCCAGGCCAAAATCAGCCCCAGCATTTT

clone size: -
V gene: TRBV6-2/TRBV6-3
D gene: -
J gene: TRBJ2-3
CDR3 protein: CASSQTSTDTQYF
CDR3 DNA: TGTGCCAGCAGCCAGACTAGCACAGATACGCAGTATTTT

clone size: -
V gene: TRBV5-1
D gene: -
J gene: TRBJ1-1
CDR3 protein: CASSLGQGKNTEAFF
CDR3 DNA: TGCGCCAGCAGCTTGGGGCAGGGGAAGAACACTGAAGCTTTCTTT

clone size: -
V gene: TRBV27
D gene: -
J gene: TRBJ2-3
CDR3 protein: CASSSSLRANTQYF
CDR3 DNA: TGTGCCAGCAGTTCGTCCCTGCGGGCAAATACGCAGTATTTT

clone size: -
V gene: TRBV19
D gene: TRBD1
J gene: TRBJ1-2
CDR3 protein: CASSTGGDGYTF
CDR3 DNA: TGTGCCAGTTCTACAGGGGGCGATGGCTACACCTTC

clone size: few
V gene: TRBV3-1/TRBV3-2
D gene: TRBD1
J gene: TRBJ1-4
CDR3 protein: CASSLGTGNEKLFF
CDR3 DNA: TGTGCCAGCAGTCTAGGGACAGGGAATGAAAAACTGTTTTTT

clone size: -
V gene: TRBV20-1
D gene: -
J gene: TRBJ2-7
CDR3 protein: CSAKGNYEQYF
CDR3 DNA: TGCAGTGCTAAGGGGAACTACGAGCAGTACTTC

clone size: -
V gene: TRBV10-1
D gene: -
J gene: TRBJ1-1
CDR3 protein: CASSGGGGTEAFF
CDR3 DNA: TGCGCCAGCAGTGGTGGGGGCGGCACTGAAGCTTTCTTT

clone size: -
V gene: TRBV2
D gene: -
J gene: TRBJ1-2
CDR3 protein: CASSGGRGRGYTF
CDR3 DNA: TGTGCCAGCAGTGGCGGGAGGGGAAGGGGCTACACCTTC

clone size: -
V gene: TRBV2
D gene: TRBD2
J gene: TRBJ2-7
CDR3 protein: CASSERGDSYEQYF
CDR3 DNA: TGTGCCAGCAGTGAACGGGGGGACTCCTACGAGCAGTACTTC

clone size: -
V gene: TRBV6-5
D gene: TRBD2
J gene: TRBJ2-5
CDR3 protein: CASSPAGGRQETQYF
CDR3 DNA: TGTGCCAGCAGTCCAGCGGGAGGGAGGCAAGAGACCCAGTACTTC

clone size: -
V gene: TRBV5-1
D gene: TRBD1
J gene: TRBJ2-2
CDR3 protein: CAARQGENTGELFF
CDR3 DNA: TGCGCCGCAAGACAGGGAGAGAACACCGGGGAGCTGTTTTTT

clone size: -
V gene: TRBV6-1
D gene: -
J gene: TRBJ1-6
CDR3 protein: CASSEWWKGRAPLHF
CDR3 DNA: TGTGCCAGCAGTGAATGGTGGAAGGGGAGGGCACCCCTCCACTTT

clone size: -
V gene: TRBV6-5
D gene: TRBD1
J gene: TRBJ2-7
CDR3 protein: CASTTGGSPYEQYF
CDR3 DNA: TGTGCCAGCACTACAGGGGGCAGTCCCTACGAGCAGTACTTC

clone size: -
V gene: TRBV4-1
D gene: -
J gene: TRBJ1-4
CDR3 protein: CASSQDSEDTANTILFF
CDR3 DNA: TGCGCCAGCAGCCAAGATAGCGAGGATACCGCGAACACTATACTGTTTTTT

clone size: -
V gene: TRBV4-1
D gene: TRBD1
J gene: TRBJ2-3
CDR3 protein: CASSQHAPGQGAIDTQYF
CDR3 DNA: TGCGCCAGCAGCCAGCATGCACCGGGACAGGGGGCGATAGATACGCAGTATTTT

clone size: -
V gene: TRBV5-1
D gene: TRBD1
J gene: TRBJ1-6
CDR3 protein: CASSPRTGIYNSPLHF
CDR3 DNA: TGCGCCAGCAGCCCGCGGACAGGTATCTATAATTCACCCCTCCACTTT

clone size: -
V gene: TRBV27
D gene: -
J gene: TRBJ2-2
CDR3 protein: CASRFRNTGELFF
CDR3 DNA: TGTGCCAGCAGATTCAGGAACACCGGGGAGCTGTTTTTT

clone size: -
V gene: TRBV7-9
D gene: -
J gene: TRBJ1-1
CDR3 protein: CASSFGGPSEAFF
CDR3 DNA: TGTGCCAGCAGCTTCGGAGGGCCCTCGGAAGCTTTCTTT

clone size: few
V gene: TRBV5-4
D gene: TRBD1
J gene: TRBJ1-2
CDR3 protein: CASSRPLGTGGYGYTF
CDR3 DNA: TGTGCCAGCAGCCGCCCCCTGGGGACAGGGGGCTATGGCTACACCTTC

clone size: -
V gene: TRBV7-9
D gene: TRBD2
J gene: TRBJ2-3
CDR3 protein: CASSSNLATSGRTDTQYF
CDR3 DNA: TGTGCCAGCAGCTCAAATCTAGCGACTAGCGGGAGAACAGATACGCAGTATTTT

clone size: -
V gene: TRBV5-1
D gene: -
J gene: TRBJ2-7
CDR3 protein: CASSPASTSIFYGLEQYF
CDR3 DNA: TGCGCCAGCAGCCCAGCATCGACTAGTATCTTTTACGGGCTTGAGCAGTACTTC

clone size: -
V gene: TRBV2
D gene: -
J gene: TRBJ1-3
CDR3 protein: CASKGIFGNTIYF
CDR3 DNA: TGTGCCAGCAAGGGGATCTTTGGAAACACCATATATTTT

clone size: once
V gene: TRBV5-5
D gene: -
J gene: TRBJ2-7
CDR3 protein: CASSLVEGYEQYF
CDR3 DNA: TGTGCCAGCAGCTTGGTGGAGGGCTACGAGCAGTACTTC

clone size: -
V gene: TRBV3-1/TRBV3-2
D gene: -
J gene: TRBJ2-1
CDR3 protein: CASSLGQENEQFF
CDR3 DNA: TGTGCCAGCAGCCTGGGTCAGGAAAATGAGCAGTTCTTC

clone size: -
V gene: TRBV19
D gene: -
J gene: TRBJ1-1
CDR3 protein: CASSIFGSGDTEAFF
CDR3 DNA: TGTGCCAGTAGTATATTTGGGTCGGGGGACACTGAAGCTTTCTTT

clone size: -
V gene: TRBV2
D gene: -
J gene: TRBJ2-1
CDR3 protein: CASRVAEVYNEQFF
CDR3 DNA: TGTGCCAGCAGGGTAGCGGAGGTATACAATGAGCAGTTCTTC

clone size: -
V gene: TRBV5-1
D gene: TRBD1
J gene: TRBJ2-7
CDR3 protein: CASSLGSGDRVSEQYF
CDR3 DNA: TGCGCCAGCAGCTTGGGTTCGGGGGACAGGGTCTCCGAGCAGTACTTC

clone size: -
V gene: TRBV2
D gene: -
J gene: TRBJ1-3
CDR3 protein: CASRSAGGGNTIYF
CDR3 DNA: TGTGCCAGCAGATCCGCCGGGGGAGGAAACACCATATATTTT

clone size: -
V gene: TRBV3-1/TRBV3-2
D gene: TRBD2
J gene: TRBJ2-1
CDR3 protein: CASSHGGTSGRRGTNEQFF
CDR3 DNA: TGTGCCAGCAGCCACGGGGGAACTAGCGGGAGAAGAGGCACAAATGAGCAGTTCTTC

clone size: -
V gene: TRBV7-2
D gene: TRBD2
J gene: TRBJ2-1
CDR3 protein: CASSSEVLAVKQFF
CDR3 DNA: TGTGCCAGCAGCTCCGAAGTCCTAGCGGTAAAGCAGTTCTTC

clone size: -
V gene: TRBV29-1
D gene: TRBD1
J gene: TRBJ2-7
CDR3 protein: CSGYDRASYEQYF
CDR3 DNA: TGCAGCGGGTACGACAGGGCCTCCTACGAGCAGTACTTC

clone size: -
V gene: TRBV12-3/TRBV12-4
D gene: -
J gene: TRBJ2-1
CDR3 protein: CASSWYRKDEQFF
CDR3 DNA: TGTGCCAGCAGTTGGTACAGGAAGGATGAGCAGTTCTTC

clone size: -
V gene: TRBV19
D gene: -
J gene: TRBJ1-1
CDR3 protein: CASSDTDRPSTEAFF
CDR3 DNA: TGTGCCAGTAGTGATACCGACAGGCCTTCAACTGAAGCTTTCTTT

clone size: -
V gene: TRBV7-2
D gene: -
J gene: TRBJ2-1
CDR3 protein: CASRGGQVPYNEQFF
CDR3 DNA: TGTGCCAGCAGGGGGGGGCAGGTACCCTACAATGAGCAGTTCTTC

clone size: once
V gene: TRBV2
D gene: TRBD1
J gene: TRBJ1-1
CDR3 protein: CASSQTGGTNTEAFF
CDR3 DNA: TGTGCCAGCAGCCAGACAGGGGGAACAAACACTGAAGCTTTCTTT

clone size: few
V gene: TRBV15
D gene: TRBD2
J gene: TRBJ2-7
CDR3 protein: CATSSGTMYEQYF
CDR3 DNA: TGTGCCACCTCGTCCGGGACTATGTACGAGCAGTACTTC

clone size: -
V gene: TRBV27
D gene: -
J gene: TRBJ1-6
CDR3 protein: CASSLSEETPLHF
CDR3 DNA: TGTGCCAGCAGTTTATCCGAGGAAACACCCCTCCACTTT

clone size: -
V gene: TRBV13
D gene: TRBD2
J gene: TRBJ2-7
CDR3 protein: CASSRTTSGSSYEQYF
CDR3 DNA: TGTGCCAGCAGCAGGACTACTAGCGGGAGCTCCTACGAGCAGTACTTC

clone size: -
V gene: TRBV7-8
D gene: TRBD1
J gene: TRBJ2-7
CDR3 protein: CASRKAGGYEQYF
CDR3 DNA: TGTGCCAGCAGGAAGGCAGGGGGATACGAGCAGTACTTC

clone size: -
V gene: TRBV13
D gene: -
J gene: TRBJ1-2
CDR3 protein: CASSSFLSGDYGYTF
CDR3 DNA: TGTGCCAGCAGCTCGTTCCTGTCGGGGGACTATGGCTACACCTTC

clone size: -
V gene: TRBV19
D gene: -
J gene: TRBJ2-1
CDR3 protein: CASSWDNGYNEQFF
CDR3 DNA: TGTGCCAGTAGTTGGGACAACGGCTACAATGAGCAGTTCTTC

clone size: -
V gene: TRBV24-1
D gene: -
J gene: TRBJ2-1
CDR3 protein: CATSESYRDNEQFF
CDR3 DNA: TGTGCCACCAGTGAAAGCTACAGGGATAATGAGCAGTTCTTC

clone size: -
V gene: TRBV7-7
D gene: TRBD2
J gene: TRBJ2-1
CDR3 protein: CASSPQPVLPGGMSSYNEQFF
CDR3 DNA: TGTGCCAGCAGCCCCCAACCCGTTCTACCGGGGGGGATGAGCTCCTACAATGAGCAGTTCTTC

clone size: -
V gene: TRBV18
D gene: -
J gene: TRBJ2-7
CDR3 protein: CASTTGTAPRGEQYF
CDR3 DNA: TGTGCCAGCACAACCGGGACCGCCCCCAGGGGCGAGCAGTACTTC

clone size: -
V gene: TRBV7-9
D gene: -
J gene: TRBJ2-7
CDR3 protein: CASSPLRGEGKGSYEQYF
CDR3 DNA: TGTGCCAGCAGCCCCTTAAGGGGGGAGGGAAAGGGCTCCTACGAGCAGTACTTC

clone size: -
V gene: TRBV4-1
D gene: TRBD1
J gene: TRBJ2-7
CDR3 protein: CASSPRDRAKEQYF
CDR3 DNA: TGCGCCAGCAGCCCTCGGGACAGGGCAAAGGAGCAGTACTTC

clone size: -
V gene: TRBV10-3
D gene: -
J gene: TRBJ2-2
CDR3 protein: CAISGPGQNTGELFF
CDR3 DNA: TGTGCCATCAGTGGTCCGGGACAGAACACCGGGGAGCTGTTTTTT

clone size: once
V gene: TRBV10-3
D gene: -
J gene: TRBJ1-6
CDR3 protein: CAISQQESNSPLHF
CDR3 DNA: TGTGCCATCAGCCAACAGGAATCTAATTCACCCCTCCACTTT

clone size: -
V gene: TRBV9
D gene: -
J gene: TRBJ2-1
CDR3 protein: CASSSLGGTYNEQFF
CDR3 DNA: TGTGCCAGCAGCTCGCTCGGGGGAACCTACAATGAGCAGTTCTTC

clone size: -
V gene: TRBV19
D gene: TRBD1
J gene: TRBJ1-2
CDR3 protein: CASTDLQGDLLYTF
CDR3 DNA: TGTGCCAGTACCGACCTACAGGGGGACCTCCTCTACACCTTC